This TCR beta chain was recorded in a study of graft-versus-host responses after intestinal transplantation. Study-level information: Recipients underwent multivisceral, liver-intestinal, or isolated intestinal transplants. Overall study results and limits: GvH clones appeared in recipient marrow, some first in ileum or blood. Those patients showing graft-donor T cell macrochimerism displayed high graft-versus-host to host-versus-graft clonal ratios in allografts.

Concerning this clone: What it recognizes is unknown.

Data came from immunoSEQ multiplex PCR; TCRdb stores just in-frame clones and leaves some out. This sample carries just over 95,000 clones, 90% to 95% of them seen once, and the ten largest clones take roughly 0.17%. This sequence originates from a human donor who received an intestinal transplant. The source material was unstimulated CD4+ T cells sorted from spleen or lymph node cells, sampled before intestinal transplant.

CDR3 residues: CATSRVTRVEQYF. The CDR3 DNA reads TGTGCCACCAGCAGAGTAACCCGGGTCGAGCAGTACTTC. V and J are TRBV15 and TRBJ2-7, with unresolved D. The V gene lost 1 base and the J gene lost 6 bases, with 10 bases spanning the gap. CDR3 length: 13 residues. Germline V CDR1 and CDR2: LNHNV, YYDKDF (reference sequence).